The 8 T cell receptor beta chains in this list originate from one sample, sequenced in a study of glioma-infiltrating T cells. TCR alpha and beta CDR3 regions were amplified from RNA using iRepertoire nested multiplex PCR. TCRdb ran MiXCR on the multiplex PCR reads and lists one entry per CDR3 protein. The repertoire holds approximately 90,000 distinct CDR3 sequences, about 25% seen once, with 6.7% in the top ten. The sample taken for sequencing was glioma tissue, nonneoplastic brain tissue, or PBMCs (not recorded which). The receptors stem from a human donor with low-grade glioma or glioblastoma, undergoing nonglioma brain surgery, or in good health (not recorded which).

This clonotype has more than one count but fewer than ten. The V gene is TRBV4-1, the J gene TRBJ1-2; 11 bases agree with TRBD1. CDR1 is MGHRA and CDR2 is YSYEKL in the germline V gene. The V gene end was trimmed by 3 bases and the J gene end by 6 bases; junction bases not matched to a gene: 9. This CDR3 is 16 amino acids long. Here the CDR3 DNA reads TGCGCCAGCAGCCAGGTGGGTGGACAGGGGGCGAATGGCTACACCTTC. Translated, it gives CASSQVGGQGANGYTF.

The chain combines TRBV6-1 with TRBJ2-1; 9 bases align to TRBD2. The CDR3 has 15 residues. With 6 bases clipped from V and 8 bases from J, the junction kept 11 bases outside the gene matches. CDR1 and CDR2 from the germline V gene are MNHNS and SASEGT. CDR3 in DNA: TGTGCCAGCAGCGATTTGACTAGCGGAAACTATGAGCAGTTCTTC. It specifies CASSDLTSGNYEQFF.

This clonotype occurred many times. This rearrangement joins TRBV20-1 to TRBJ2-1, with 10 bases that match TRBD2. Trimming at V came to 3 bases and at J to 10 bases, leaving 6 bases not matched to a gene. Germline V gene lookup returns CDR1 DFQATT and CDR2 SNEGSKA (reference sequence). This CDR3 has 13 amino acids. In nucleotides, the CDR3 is TGCAGTGCTAGGTTCCTACTAGCGGGAGAGCAGTTCTTC. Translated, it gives CSARFLLAGEQFF.

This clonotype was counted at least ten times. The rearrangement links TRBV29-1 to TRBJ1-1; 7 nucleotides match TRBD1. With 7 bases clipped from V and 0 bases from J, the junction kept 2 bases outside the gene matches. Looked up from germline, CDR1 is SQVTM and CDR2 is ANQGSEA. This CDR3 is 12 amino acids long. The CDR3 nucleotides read TGCAGCGCGGGACAGATGAACACTGAAGCTTTCTTT. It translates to CSAGQMNTEAFF.

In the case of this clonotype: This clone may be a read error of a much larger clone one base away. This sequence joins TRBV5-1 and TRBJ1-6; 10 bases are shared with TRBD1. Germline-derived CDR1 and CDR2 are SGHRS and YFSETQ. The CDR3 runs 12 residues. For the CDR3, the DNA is TGCGCCAGCGGACAGGGGGAATCACCCCCCCACTTT. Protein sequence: CASGQGESPPHF.

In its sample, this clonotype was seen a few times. The DNA for the CDR3 is TGTGCCAGCAGCTTACCGGGAGAGATGTACGAGCAGTACTTC. Translation: CASSLPGEMYEQYF. The chain links TRBV11-2 to TRBJ2-7; TRBD2 is a possible D gene (6 bases). CDR1 and CDR2 (germline): SGHAT, FQNNGV. Between the trimmed V and J ends, which lost 2 bases and 4 bases, there was a span of 12 bases. The CDR3 loop spans 14 amino acids.

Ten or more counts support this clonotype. The CDR3 here is CASSEGQRYGYTF. CDR3 bases: TGTGCCAGCAGTGAAGGGCAGAGGTATGGCTACACCTTC. This sequence joins TRBV6-1 and TRBJ1-2; D uncertain. Between the trimmed V and J ends, which lost 1 base and 5 bases, there was a span of 8 bases. From germline, CDR1 is MNHNS and CDR2 SASEGT. The CDR3 runs to 13 residues.

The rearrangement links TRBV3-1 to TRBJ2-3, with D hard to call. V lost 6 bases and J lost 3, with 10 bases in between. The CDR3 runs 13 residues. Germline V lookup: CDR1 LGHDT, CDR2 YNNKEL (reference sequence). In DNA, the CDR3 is TGTGCCAGCAGACCAAAACAGACAGATACGCAGTATTTT. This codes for CASRPKQTDTQYF.